This TCR beta chain was recorded in a study of shared clonotypes between healthy human individuals (TCRdb year 2020). Study-level background: Three men and a couple of women, aged 18 to 49 years, made up the cohort. The study deeply sequenced blood TCR repertoires of five healthy adults to estimate repertoire size and the extent of clonotype sharing between individuals. Libraries were prepared and TCR repertoires were sequenced by different laboratories using diverse techniques, in order to increase sequencing depth and limit assay-specific biases. For each donor, three plates each were used for CD4 naive and CD4 memory, two plates were used for CD8 naive, and one plate was used for CD8 memory. Between about 0.94 and 8.9 billion PBMCs per donor were obtained by leukapheresis. General conclusions and limits of the study: Because the study included a small number of donors, the genetic and exposure-history diversity represented was limited. Pairwise subsampling indicated that sequencing depth was expected to affect the degree of clonotype sharing among donors. When several donors were compared, the shared fraction of clonotypes was 5% to 6.5% for naive CD4, approximately 3.5% for naive CD8, 2% to 2.5% for memory CD4, and 0.4% for memory CD8. Sampling was restricted to blood, and TCR repertoires in tissue are likely to differ from TCR repertoires in blood. Compared with non-shared clonotypes, the clonotypes found in all four sorted-subset donors had higher generation probabilities. Larger estimated clonotype richness was generally found for naive subsets than for memory subsets. Rarefaction of sorted-subset datasets indicated incomplete sequencing despite the large sequencing depth.

V and J are truncated by 4 bases and 6 bases respectively, leaving an intervening sequence of 21 bases. The germline V gene encodes CDR1 SGDLS and CDR2 YYNGEE. Its CDR3 holds 16 amino acids, cysteine through phenylalanine. The retained sequence is limited to the CDR3, 48 bases, with the frame set at the first base. TCR CDR3 regions were amplified from genomic DNA by multiplex PCR using the deep immunoSEQ assay. Extracted genomic DNA from each cell subset was spread evenly across all wells of several immunoSEQ 96-well plates, with each plate serving as a replicate. For sorted subsets, each replicate PCR was loaded with 200 ng genomic DNA, equivalent to some 31,000 T cell genomes. The purified libraries were quantified using a Qubit 3.0 fluorometer, sized with a Bioanalyzer 2100, and then quantified again using the KAPA Library Quantification kit. Every immunoSEQ 96-well plate was sequenced on a dedicated single-read 150-cycle Illumina NextSeq 550 flow cell. In the authors' own workflow: Because only junctional sequences without quality scores were contained in the immunoSEQ output, filtering matching that applied to full-length reads could not be performed. To assign V/J genes and CDR3, sequences were annotated using PyIR, a Python wrapper for IgBLAST v1.9, with IMGT germline references. Reads were filtered out if the reads had weak V/J assignments (E-value above 1e-6), no CDR3, stop codons, out-of-frame junctions, or ambiguous translated residues. V3J clonotypes were defined as sequences sharing an identical inferred V gene, J gene, and CDR3 amino acid sequence. Percentage overlap between repertoires was computed as shared unique clonotypes divided by the size of the smaller repertoire. Repertoire richness was assessed with RTK rarefaction, the Chao1 estimator, and Recon v2.1 estimates of unobserved clonotypes. Generation probabilities were computed with OLGA for all TCRbeta clonotypes obtained by the gDNA method from several donors. What TCRdb holds here is the immuneACCESS table cut down to in-frame rearrangements. Part of the clones is not present; checked against another copy, under half of the missing clones reflect an unresolved V gene, and the others are unexplained. The DNA was the basis for D and trimming; V, J and clone size are from that table. The sample includes about 1,500,000 clones, with roughly 96% observed a single time. The top ten constitute over 1% of the sample.

Healthy HIV-negative adults with no recently reported acute infections or vaccinations were included as donors. All donors were Caucasian adults living in Nashville, Tennessee, USA. CD4+ T cells were enriched by magnetic negative selection; naive cells were then positively selected on CD45RA, and the negative fraction formed the memory subset. Blood was obtained by leukapheresis, after which PBMCs were separated by Ficoll-Histopaque density gradient centrifugation and cryopreserved in liquid nitrogen vapor phase. Purity and quantity of every magnetically sorted T cell population were checked by analytical flow cytometry. Each sorted fraction had its genomic DNA isolated and then quantified by UV absorbance on a Nanodrop 2000c. With regard to this clone: Its target antigen remains unknown. No much larger clone is present one base from it, and per-base qualities are unavailable.

Sequencing was carried out using naive CD4+ T cells sorted from blood. Per the publication, the cell subset or site label means: CD45RA+ positively selected. This chain is built from TRBV9 and TRBJ2-3; TRBD1 could be the D gene, as 5 bases match. The clonotype was recovered from a man aged 25 to 45 in good health. The CDR3 region: CASSRDGAGQHDTQYF. The nucleotide sequence reads TGTGCCAGCAGCAGAGATGGGGCAGGACAACACGATACGCAGTATTTT.